The 24 T cell receptor beta chains in this list originate from one sample, sequenced in a study of blood T cell repertoires in COVID-19. This table comes from immunoSEQ multiplex PCR, and its TCRdb copy is limited to in-frame clones, with some not included. The repertoire holds about 220,000 clones, with about four fifths as singletons. Sequencing input: PBMCs or T cells enriched from blood (not recorded which). Receptors originate from a woman between 40 and 50 years old who had recovered from COVID-19.

The CDR3: CASRSVVTGNYGYTF. The CDR3 nucleotides are TGTGCCAGCAGGAGCGTCGTAACAGGAAACTATGGCTACACCTTC. This chain joins TRBV2 and TRBJ1-2; D perhaps matches TRBD1 (5 bases). The CDR3 length is 15 residues. Trimming took 6 bases from V and 2 from J, leaving 16 bases between them. The germline CDR1 and CDR2 sequences are SNHLY and FYNNEI.

The gene calls are TRBV3-1 (or the pseudogene TRBV3-2) and TRBJ2-7; no definite D call. The germline gives CDR1 LGHDT, CDR2 YNNKEL (reference sequence). The V and J ends lost 4 bases and 7 bases respectively, with 11 bases between them. The CDR3 runs to 12 residues. DNA for the CDR3: TGTGCCAGCAGCCGAGGTCTAGGAGAGCAGTACTTC. It encodes CASSRGLGEQYF.

J is TRBJ1-1 and V is TRBV18; no firm D call. CDR1 is KGHSH, CDR2 LQKENI, per germline. The CDR3 has 12 residues. V gave up 6 bases and J gave up 4 bases, with 9 bases separating them. The CDR3 reads CASSLAGTEAFF. CDR3 sequence (DNA): TGTGCCAGCTCCCTAGCGGGCACTGAAGCTTTCTTT.

V and J are TRBV28 and TRBJ2-2, with 8 positions matching TRBD2. In germline, CDR1 is MDHEN, CDR2 SYDVKM. V lost 4 bases and J lost 6; bases outside the gene matches: 7. The CDR3 has 15 amino acids. For the CDR3, the DNA is TGTGCCAGCAGTTCAGCGGGAGTGGGACCCGGGGAGCTGTTTTTT. Amino acids: CASSSAGVGPGELFF.

The V gene is TRBV9, the J gene TRBJ2-3, with 8 bases that match TRBD2. Per germline, CDR1 SGDLS and CDR2 YYNGEE. The CDR3 has 10 amino acids. The V segment lost 10 bases and the J segment 10 bases; nucleotides outside the gene matches: 5. In DNA form, the CDR3 reads TGTGCCGATCCGGGAGGGCCGCAGTATTTT. It is translated as CADPGGPQYF.

The V call is TRBV18, the J call TRBJ2-2, with D perhaps matching TRBD1 (5 bases). The V end lost 3 bases, the J end lost 1 base, and 9 bases lay between the germline ends. The CDR3 extends over 15 amino acids. CDR1 is KGHSH and CDR2 is LQKENI in the germline V gene. CDR3 residues: CASSPTAWNTGELFF. As DNA, the CDR3 is TGTGCCAGCTCACCGACAGCTTGGAACACCGGGGAGCTGTTTTTT.

J is TRBJ1-6 and V is TRBV11-3; D ambiguous. The V gene's germline CDR1 is SGHNT and CDR2 YENEEA. This CDR3 comprises 14 residues. Deletions cut 0 bases from V and 6 bases from J, with 6 bases between. The chain's CDR3 is CASSLEGSNSPLHF. In DNA form, the CDR3 reads TGTGCCAGCAGCTTAGAGGGCAGTAATTCACCCCTCCACTTT.

This chain connects TRBV7-9 to TRBJ2-7; TRBD2 is a possible D gene (6 bases). V gave up 1 base and J gave up 3 bases, with 13 bases separating them. The CDR3 spans 15 residues. Per the germline V gene, CDR1 is SEHNR and CDR2 is FQNEAQ (reference sequence). This CDR3 reads CASSLGGAGGYEQYF. In DNA, the CDR3 is TGTGCCAGCAGCTTAGGCGGCGCCGGGGGCTACGAGCAGTACTTC.

This rearrangement joins TRBV7-2 to TRBJ2-7, with TRBD2 as a possible D gene (5 bases). Germline CDR1 and CDR2: SGHTA and FQGNSA. The CDR3 contains 16 residues. The V end was cut by 5 bases, the J end by 1 base, with 18 bases between. DNA for the CDR3: TGTGCCAGCAGCCCCCGACCGGGGAGCTATTCCTACGAGCAGTACTTC. As protein: CASSPRPGSYSYEQYF.

This rearrangement joins TRBV24-1 to TRBJ2-1; D perhaps matches TRBD2 (5 bases). Germline CDR1 KGHDR, CDR2 SFDVKD. The V end was cut by 3 bases, the J end by 0 bases, with 11 bases between. CDR3 length: 16 amino acids. The CDR3 DNA is TGTGCCACCAGTGATACCTACGGGGTCTCCTACAATGAGCAGTTCTTC. Residues: CATSDTYGVSYNEQFF.

The table lists this clone with a count of one. The chain recombines TRBV28 with TRBJ2-7; 9 bases match TRBD2. This CDR3 region has 16 residues. Germline V gene lookup returns CDR1 MDHEN and CDR2 SYDVKM. V gave up 5 bases and J gave up 2 bases; unmatched junction bases: 10. In DNA form, the CDR3 reads TGTGCCAGCAGTGGGCGAGGACTAGCGCGAACCTACGAGCAGTACTTC. Translation gives CASSGRGLARTYEQYF.

For the CDR3, the DNA is TGTGCCAGCAGTGAGGAGGAGTCTGGCGAGCAGTACTTC. This translates into CASSEEESGEQYF. The V and J genes are TRBV2 and TRBJ2-7, with TRBD2 as a possible D gene (5 bases). V was cut by 3 bases and J by 6 bases, with 12 bases left in between. Germline CDR1 and CDR2: SNHLY and FYNNEI. The CDR3 length is 13 residues.

The rearrangement uses TRBV10-2 and TRBJ2-5; D is unclear. The CDR3 contains 13 residues. Per the germline V gene, CDR1 is WSHSY and CDR2 is SAAADI. V lost 4 bases and J lost 2, with 8 bases in between. CDR3 sequence (DNA): TGCGCCAGCAGTGTTGGTCGGCAAGAGACCCAGTACTTC. Encoded protein: CASSVGRQETQYF.

The chain uses TRBV2 and TRBJ1-3; D possibly corresponds to TRBD1 (5 bases). V was clipped by 6 bases and J by 0 bases, with 9 bases between them. The CDR3 consists of 14 residues. Germline CDR1 is SNHLY and CDR2 is FYNNEI. The CDR3 region is CASRDIYSGNTIYF. DNA for the CDR3: TGTGCCAGCAGGGACATATACTCTGGAAACACCATATATTTT.

The chain uses TRBV14 and TRBJ2-2, with 9 nucleotides matching TRBD1. V dropped 1 base and J dropped 4; count of bases not matched to a gene: 16. The length of the CDR3 is 20 residues. Germline V gene sequence: CDR1 SGHDN, CDR2 FVKESK. Here the CDR3 DNA reads TGTGCCAGCAGCCAAGTCGGGACAGGGTTGAGGCTAGGAGGCACCGGGGAGCTGTTTTTT. This sequence encodes CASSQVGTGLRLGGTGELFF.

The rearrangement joins TRBV7-2 to TRBJ2-2, with D maybe TRBD1 (5 bases). Germline V lookup: CDR1 SGHTA, CDR2 FQGNSA. The V end lost 2 bases, the J end lost 6 bases, and 19 bases lay between the germline ends. The CDR3 covers 17 residues. CDR3 DNA sequence: TGTGCCAGCAGCTTACCGTTTTTACAGGTCGTCCCCGGGGAGCTGTTTTTT. This codes for CASSLPFLQVVPGELFF. The whole variable domain, remainder taken from reference TRBV7-2 and TRBJ2-2, is GAGVSQSPSNKVTEKGKDVELRCDPISGHTALYWYRQSLGQGLEFLIYFQGNSAPDKSGLPSDRFSAERTGGSVSTLTIQRTQQEDSAVYLCASSLPFLQVVPGELFFGEGSRLTVL.

The chain recombines TRBV7-9 with TRBJ1-2; D is uncertain. The CDR3 covers 13 residues. V was pared by 1 base and J by 2 bases, with 5 bases between. From germline, CDR1 is SEHNR and CDR2 FQNEAQ (reference sequence). The CDR3 coding sequence is TGTGCCAGCAGCTTAGGGGCAAACTATGGCTACACCTTC. Translating it yields CASSLGANYGYTF. The full variable domain, in which reference TRBV7-9 and TRBJ1-2 provide the parts outside the CDR3, is DTGVSQNPRHKITKRGQNVTFRCDPISEHNRLYWYRQTLGQGPEFLTYFQNEAQLEKSRLLSDRFSAERPKGSFSTLEIQRTEQGDSAMYLCASSLGANYGYTFGSGTRLTVV.

The gene calls are TRBV5-1 and TRBJ2-2; TRBD1 matches 7 bases. The CDR3 covers 15 residues. Germline trimming cut 1 base from V and 4 bases from J; bases unmatched to any gene: 4. The germline V gene encodes CDR1 SGHRS and CDR2 YFSETQ. The CDR3 region has the DNA TGCGCCAGCAGCTTGATGCAGGGGGTCACCGGGGAGCTGTTTTTT. Its translation: CASSLMQGVTGELFF.

The V and J genes are TRBV6-6 and TRBJ2-5; 7 nucleotides match TRBD1. The junction had 3 bases not matched to a gene; V was cut back by 2 bases and J by 3 bases. The CDR3 spans 14 residues. The germline V gene has CDR1 MNHNY and CDR2 SVGAGI (reference sequence). Here the CDR3 DNA reads TGTGCCAGCAGTTACCGGGACAGAAAAGAGACCCAGTACTTC. It encodes CASSYRDRKETQYF.

The chain joins TRBV7-8 to TRBJ2-1, with 9 bases that match TRBD1. V was clipped by 7 bases and J by 6 bases; unmatched bases: 4. Looked up from germline, CDR1 is SGHVS and CDR2 is FQNEAQ. This CDR3 contains 13 residues. CDR3 DNA sequence: TGTGCCAGCACCGTGACAGGGGGCAATGAGCAGTTCTTC. Its translation is CASTVTGGNEQFF.

The chain carries TRBV7-9 and TRBJ1-1; 7 bases align to TRBD1. Germline V gene data show CDR1 as SEHNR and CDR2 as FQNEAQ (reference sequence). There are 18 residues in the CDR3. J gave up 1 base and V 4 bases, and 15 bases lay outside the gene matches. The CDR3 spells CASSSLFRTGWENTEAFF. CDR3 coding DNA: TGTGCCAGCAGCTCGCTGTTCAGGACAGGCTGGGAGAACACTGAAGCTTTCTTT.

The rearrangement links TRBV28 to TRBJ1-4, with D perhaps TRBD1 (6 bases). CDR1 MDHEN and CDR2 SYDVKM come from the germline V gene. Trimming removed 7 bases at V and 6 bases at J, with 12 bases between. The CDR3 consists of 13 residues. CDR3 coding DNA: TGTGCCAGCAATGAGAGGGGGTATGAAAAACTGTTTTTT. Translating it yields CASNERGYEKLFF.

This chain joins TRBV6-2 or TRBV6-3 and TRBJ2-7; 8 nucleotides line up with TRBD1. Trimming took 2 bases from V and 2 from J; bases not matched to a gene: 8. The germline V gene has CDR1 MNHEY and CDR2 SVGEGT. The CDR3 sequence is 16 residues long. The CDR3 DNA is TGTGCCAGCAGTTACCAAAGGACAGGGCCTACCTACGAGCAGTACTTC. Its protein product is CASSYQRTGPTYEQYF.

V and J are TRBV5-1 and TRBJ2-5; 7 bases line up with TRBD1. Germline CDR1 is SGHRS and CDR2 is YFSETQ. The CDR3 totals 14 residues. The V segment lost 3 bases and the J segment 5 bases; nucleotides outside the gene matches: 7. As DNA, the CDR3 is TGCGCCAGCAGCTCGCAGGGGGTTCGGGAGACCCAGTACTTC. Translation gives CASSSQGVRETQYF.